The 24 T cell receptor beta chains below come from one sample, sequenced in a study of blood T cells in healthy people across ages. Then a second PCR, running about 6 to 12 cycles, was carried out with a sample-barcoded 5' primer and a J-beta primer mix. TCRdb processed the 5' RACE reads anew with MiXCR; each CDR3 protein has one entry. Altogether around 900,000 distinct CDR3 sequences are present, approximately 50% being singletons, with the ten largest covering about 21%. The sample was blood. All receptors derive from a woman aged 60 to 75 in good health.

This clonotype was recorded a few times. V gene TRBV15 combines with J gene TRBJ2-7; no clear D. Trimming left V 0 bases short and J 3 bases short, with 12 bases between. Germline V lookup: CDR1 LNHNV, CDR2 YYDKDF (reference sequence). The length of the CDR3 is 15 residues. The CDR3 bases are TGTGCCACCAGCAGAGACCCAGCTTTCCTCTACGAGCAGTACTTC. Translating it yields CATSRDPAFLYEQYF.

This clonotype has a handful of counts. The genes are TRBV9 and TRBJ2-7; D is tentatively TRBD1 or TRBD2 (6 bases each). Per the germline V gene, CDR1 is SGDLS and CDR2 is YYNGEE. The CDR3 length is 16 residues. Trimming took off 0 bases at V and 0 bases at J, with 13 bases between the two ends. The DNA of the CDR3 is TGTGCCAGCAGCGTAGTGGAGGGGACATTCTCCTACGAGCAGTACTTC. Translation gives CASSVVEGTFSYEQYF.

The chain joins TRBV15 to TRBJ2-1; the D is unclear. Trimming cost V 4 bases and J 0 bases, with 13 bases left between them. The CDR3 totals 16 residues. The germline gives CDR1 LNHNV, CDR2 YYDKDF (reference sequence). CDR3 DNA sequence: TGTGCCACCAGCACACCAGCGCTTCGCTCCTACAATGAGCAGTTCTTC. Translating it yields CATSTPALRSYNEQFF.

The chain has TRBV14 and TRBJ2-4; 11 bases are shared with TRBD1. The J call is doubtful: the DNA matches TRBJ2-7 better. Per the germline V gene, CDR1 is SGHDN and CDR2 is FVKESK. The CDR3 has 15 amino acids. The CDR3 DNA is TGTGCCAGCAGCCAAGTCTGGGACAGGGGGTACGAGCAGTACTTC. As protein: CASSQVWDRGYEQYF.

This rearrangement joins TRBV19 to TRBJ2-3, with TRBD2 matching over 7 bases. The germline V gene has CDR1 LNHDA and CDR2 SQIVND (reference sequence). The V gene end was trimmed by 5 bases and the J gene end by 2 bases; junction bases not matched to a gene: 10. CDR3 length: 16 residues. CDR3 amino acids: CASSYPSGDTTDTQYF. CDR3 sequence (DNA): TGTGCCAGTAGTTATCCTAGCGGCGATACCACAGATACGCAGTATTTT.

This clonotype was picked up a small number of times. The chain has TRBV5-1 and TRBJ2-3, with 9 positions matching TRBD1. The CDR3 is made up of 15 amino acids. Germline CDR1 reads SGHRS; CDR2 reads YFSETQ. The ends lost 5 bases at V and 2 bases at J; junction bases unmatched: 6. The CDR3 nucleotides read TGCGCCAGCAGGCCGGGACAGGGAGACACAGATACGCAGTATTTT. Translated: CASRPGQGDTDTQYF.

V gene TRBV6-1 combines with J gene TRBJ2-1, with D perhaps TRBD1 or TRBD2 (5 bases each). The CDR3 has 14 amino acids. Germline lookup yields CDR1 MNHNS and CDR2 SASEGT. V was cut by 4 bases and J by 5 bases, with 12 bases left in between. The CDR3 nucleotides are TGTGCCAGCAGTGTCGGGACGTCGAACAATGAGCAGTTCTTC. It is translated as CASSVGTSNNEQFF.

The V gene is TRBV20-1, the J gene TRBJ2-5; D is unclear. The germline V gene has CDR1 DFQATT and CDR2 SNEGSKA (reference sequence). Trimming pared 0 bases from V and 6 bases from J, leaving 14 bases between. The CDR3 contains 14 residues. The CDR3 sequence: CSARDQAVSKTQYF. CDR3 nucleotides: TGCAGTGCTAGAGATCAAGCAGTGAGCAAGACCCAGTACTTC.

The chain uses TRBV20-1 and TRBJ2-7; possible D gene TRBD2, 6 bases. The CDR3 spans 12 residues. Germline lookup yields CDR1 DFQATT and CDR2 SNEGSKA (reference sequence). V was pared by 6 bases and J by 7 bases, with 16 bases between. The CDR3 loop is CSAEGPRGEQYF. The CDR3 DNA reads TGCAGTGCGGAGGGGCCACGGGGAGAGCAGTACTTC.

In nucleotides, the CDR3 is TGCAGCGTTGCCCGCGGAATAGCGGGATACCAAGAGACCCAGTACTTC. This encodes CSVARGIAGYQETQYF. The chain employs TRBV29-1 and TRBJ2-5; 8 nucleotides agree with TRBD2. The CDR3 is 16 residues long. J lost 0 bases, V lost 4 bases, and 10 bases had no gene match. Germline CDR1 is SQVTM and CDR2 is ANQGSEA.

The rearrangement joins TRBV12-3 or TRBV12-4 to TRBJ1-4, with unresolved D. The V gene lost 5 bases and the J gene lost 5 bases, with 9 bases spanning the gap. This CDR3 contains 13 residues. CDR3 sequence: CASSINRNEKLFF. CDR3 DNA sequence: TGTGCCAGCAGTATAAACAGAAATGAAAAACTGTTTTTT.

The gene calls are TRBV3-1 and TRBJ2-7; weak D call: TRBD2 (5 bases). The CDR3 sequence is 15 residues long. Trimming removed 0 bases from V and 2 bases from J, with 11 bases in between. From germline, CDR1 is LGHDT and CDR2 YNNKEL (reference sequence). The DNA for the CDR3 is TGTGCCAGCAGCCAAGAACCGAGGGCCACCTACGAGCAGTACTTC. This encodes CASSQEPRATYEQYF.

CDR3 loop: CASSFGGGIDEQYF. CDR3 sequence (DNA): TGTGCCAGCAGCTTTGGGGGGGGTATCGACGAGCAGTACTTC. The genes are TRBV11-2 and TRBJ2-7; 7 bases match TRBD2. The CDR3 is 14 amino acids. Trimming took 3 bases from V and 5 from J; bases not matched to a gene: 7. Germline V gene data show CDR1 as SGHAT and CDR2 as FQNNGV.

The chain employs TRBV30 and TRBJ2-7; D might be TRBD1 (5 bases). Per germline, CDR1 GTSNPN and CDR2 SVGIG (reference sequence). Trimming removed 2 bases at V and 7 bases at J, with 18 bases between. This CDR3 is 14 amino acids long. The CDR3 sequence: CAWSWGPGVREQYF. The CDR3 nucleotides read TGTGCCTGGAGTTGGGGCCCCGGAGTGCGGGAGCAGTACTTC.

In its sample, this clonotype was seen a few times. This chain uses TRBV10-3 with TRBJ1-2; D might be TRBD1 (6 bases). The V end lost 8 bases, the J end lost 8 bases, and 15 bases lay between the germline ends. The CDR3 sequence is 12 residues long. CDR1 and CDR2 from the germline V gene are ENHRY and SYGVKD. Written as DNA, the CDR3 is TGTGCCATCGGATTGGGGGGGCACGGCTACACCTTC. Amino acids: CAIGLGGHGYTF.

The genes are TRBV7-2 and TRBJ2-7; TRBD2 is a possible D gene (6 bases). Trimming cost V 5 bases and J 2 bases, with 13 bases left between them. CDR1 and CDR2 from the germline V gene are SGHTA and FQGNSA. The CDR3 loop spans 14 amino acids. Here the CDR3 reads CASSPRGSAYEQYF. CDR3 DNA sequence: TGTGCCAGCAGCCCTCGGGGGTCCGCCTACGAGCAGTACTTC.

In DNA, the CDR3 is TGTGCCAGCAGTTTGGGGTGGGGGCGCAACCAAGAGACCCAGTACTTC. Encoded protein: CASSLGWGRNQETQYF. The chain links TRBV12-3 or TRBV12-4 to TRBJ2-5, with D possibly being TRBD1 (6 bases). This CDR3 is built from 16 residues. V lost 3 bases and J lost 0, with 14 bases in between.

The V gene is TRBV4-1, the J gene TRBJ2-3; D remains ambiguous. This CDR3 region has 15 residues. Germline-derived CDR1 and CDR2 are MGHRA and YSYEKL. The V gene lost 1 base and the J gene lost 3 bases, with 11 bases spanning the gap. The DNA for the CDR3 is TGCGCCAGCAGCCAAGTAACCTTAGCTACAGATACGCAGTATTTT. It codes for CASSQVTLATDTQYF.

Notes on this clonotype: Given the absence of the conserved phenylalanine or tryptophan at the CDR3 end, a read error is likely. This chain joins TRBV9 and TRBJ1-2, with D unclear. The CDR3 sequence is 14 residues long. V shed 4 bases and J shed 0 bases, with 10 bases lying between them. The germline V gene encodes CDR1 SGDLS and CDR2 YYNGEE. CDR3 protein: CASSLELTNYGYTV. In nucleotides, the CDR3 is TGTGCCAGCAGCTTAGAACTGACTAACTATGGCTACACCGTC.

This chain connects TRBV7-2 to TRBJ1-2, with 7 bases matching TRBD1. Germline trimming cut 6 bases from V and 2 bases from J; bases unmatched to any gene: 12. Germline V gives CDR1 SGHTA, CDR2 FQGNSA. The CDR3 has 16 amino acids. The CDR3 spells CASSYQGGGLNYGYTF. CDR3 sequence (DNA): TGTGCCAGCAGTTACCAGGGGGGGGGGCTAAACTATGGCTACACCTTC.

This clonotype came up a few times. The chain employs TRBV7-6 and TRBJ2-7, with D tentatively TRBD2 (6 bases). The V end lost 2 bases, the J end lost 4 bases, and 12 bases lay between the germline ends. The V gene's germline CDR1 is SGHVS and CDR2 FNYEAQ. This CDR3 has 14 amino acids. In DNA, the CDR3 is TGTGCCAGCAGCTTAACGGGAGTATCGTACGAGCAGTACTTC. Amino acids: CASSLTGVSYEQYF. Full variable domain (outside the CDR3, taken from reference TRBV7-6 and TRBJ2-7): GAGVSQSPRYKVTKRGQDVALRCDPISGHVSLYWYRQALGQGPEFLTYFNYEAQQDKSGLPNDRFSAERPEGSISTLTIQRTEQRDSAMYRCASSLTGVSYEQYFGPGTRLTVT.

This clonotype was counted many times. The J gene is TRBJ2-7, the V gene TRBV28; perhaps TRBD1 as D (5 bases). Germline V gene sequence: CDR1 MDHEN, CDR2 SYDVKM. Trimming removed 4 bases from V and 2 bases from J, with 18 bases in between. The CDR3 consists of 16 residues. The CDR3 loop reads CASSSAVLPRAYEQYF. The CDR3 DNA sequence: TGTGCCAGCAGTTCCGCGGTCCTTCCCAGGGCCTACGAGCAGTACTTC.

This chain connects TRBV7-2 to TRBJ1-5, with D unclear. The V end was cut by 4 bases, the J end by 0 bases, with 10 bases between. Germline V gene data show CDR1 as SGHTA and CDR2 as FQGNSA. There are 15 residues in the CDR3. The CDR3 region has the DNA TGTGCCAGCAGCTCCGAGAGACTTAGCAATCAGCCCCAGCATTTT. Its protein product is CASSSERLSNQPQHF.

This clonotype has more than one count but fewer than ten. The J gene is TRBJ2-1, the V gene TRBV10-3; 9 positions agree with TRBD1. Germline lookup yields CDR1 ENHRY and CDR2 SYGVKD. This CDR3 is built from 16 residues. V was clipped by 4 bases and J by 6 bases; unmatched bases: 10. CDR3 protein: CAISAGTGTGTNEQFF. CDR3 nucleotide sequence: TGTGCCATCAGTGCGGGGACCGGGACAGGGACCAATGAGCAGTTCTTC.